The rows below give T cell receptor beta chains drawn from one sample of a study of T cell repertoires in aging, cancer and after chemotherapy. TCRdb fed the multiplex PCR reads into MiXCR, producing one record per CDR3 protein. The table has about 6,700 distinct CDR3 sequences, 22% seen once; the top ten hold approximately 8.8%. Sequencing input: blood. Source of these receptors: a human donor with a blood cancer. Each CDR3 is given with its conserved first and last residue. Size is omitted from some rows. Given values are once, few, many or a class for expanded clones.

v_gene,abundance,j_gene,CDR3aa
TRBV6-6,medium-sized,TRBJ2-1,CASSRATGDRLNNEQFF
TRBV5-5,medium-sized,TRBJ2-7,CASSFSALANLYEQYF
TRBV5-5,medium-sized,TRBJ2-7,CASSLGRTSYEQYF
TRBV7-9,medium-sized,TRBJ1-1,CASSLWTGGEAFF
TRBV12-3/TRBV12-4,few,TRBJ1-5,CASSLLGTGNQPQHF
TRBV12-3/TRBV12-4,few,TRBJ2-3,CASSFRGLTDTQYF
TRBV28,NA,TRBJ1-1,CASSTLTWGTFF
TRBV27,medium-sized,TRBJ1-6,CASSRRGISSYNSPLHF
TRBV5-1,few,TRBJ2-4,CASSQIGLAKNIQYF
TRBV19,NA,TRBJ1-3,CASRPDRSSGNTIYF
TRBV6-5,medium-sized,TRBJ2-5,CASRTTLRLREETQYF
TRBV18,NA,TRBJ2-1,CASSPLQGYNEQFF
TRBV18,medium-sized,TRBJ1-3,CASSPPQGMWGNTIYF
TRBV19,medium-sized,TRBJ2-1,CASSPLAGAASYNEQFF
TRBV20-1,NA,TRBJ1-1,CSARENRQGAHTEAFF
TRBV6-4,few,TRBJ1-1,CASSLELNTEAFF
TRBV29-1,medium-sized,TRBJ2-5,CSVEVQDRSIGSQETQYF
TRBV5-1,NA,TRBJ1-2,CASSLGQSIFGYGYTF
TRBV9,NA,TRBJ2-3,CASSVSHSRTDTQYF
TRBV29-1,medium-sized,TRBJ2-2,CSAQEQPNTGELFF
TRBV27,NA,TRBJ1-4,CATGKGLLNEKLFF
TRBV18,NA,TRBJ1-1,CASSPRSLGQGQGNTEAFF
TRBV20-1,once,TRBJ2-6,CSARPSSGANVLTF
TRBV30,NA,TRBJ1-1,CAWSRGGTEAFF
TRBV6-2/TRBV6-3,medium-sized,TRBJ2-2,CASSYTRGKEVTGELFF
TRBV5-4,medium-sized,TRBJ1-1,CASSSLTRVNTEAFF
TRBV5-1,few,TRBJ1-2,CASSADGNYGYTF
TRBV5-5,medium-sized,TRBJ2-3,CASSTQGSGLGTQYF
TRBV20-1,NA,TRBJ2-1,CSARDQIGRVNEQFF
TRBV28,NA,TRBJ1-2,CASSPTAVYGYTF
TRBV19,medium-sized,TRBJ1-5,CASSRRDRTYSNQPQHF
TRBV6-2/TRBV6-3,medium-sized,TRBJ2-1,CASSYFPTTSGGANEQFF
TRBV6-5,medium-sized,TRBJ2-7,CASSRGQTYEQYF
TRBV30,NA,TRBJ1-2,CAWSAPLGRTYGYTF
TRBV12-3/TRBV12-4,few,TRBJ2-2,CASSLRLAVNPGELFF
TRBV6-2/TRBV6-3,NA,TRBJ2-7,CASSFSPGGYEQYF
TRBV9,NA,TRBJ2-2,CASSVRRDVGSGELFF
TRBV28,few,TRBJ2-1,CASRVLMGKGTGREQFF
TRBV28,few,TRBJ2-1,CASSPLGTGANEQFF
TRBV5-6,once,TRBJ2-1,CASSPRLAGDEQFF
TRBV5-6,medium-sized,TRBJ2-7,CASSIRGSYEQYF
TRBV27,few,TRBJ1-1,CASSRQGVNTEAFF
TRBV6-1,medium-sized,TRBJ1-5,CASSTDRNQPQHF
TRBV7-2,NA,TRBJ2-6,CASSPVAGRSSGANVLTF
TRBV7-2,medium-sized,TRBJ2-1,CASSYNRGINEQFF
TRBV28,NA,TRBJ2-3,CAHSEADTQYF
TRBV6-2/TRBV6-3,few,TRBJ1-2,CASSYSGDGYTF
TRBV20-1,NA,TRBJ2-1,CSANRVNEQFF
TRBV4-3,few,TRBJ2-7,CASSQSGLAGVEQYF
TRBV10-3,NA,TRBJ2-3,CAISAGQGGSSTDTQYF
TRBV29-1,medium-sized,TRBJ2-3,CSVEQGALADTQYF
TRBV12-3/TRBV12-4,once,TRBJ1-1,CASSLATGFASTEAFF